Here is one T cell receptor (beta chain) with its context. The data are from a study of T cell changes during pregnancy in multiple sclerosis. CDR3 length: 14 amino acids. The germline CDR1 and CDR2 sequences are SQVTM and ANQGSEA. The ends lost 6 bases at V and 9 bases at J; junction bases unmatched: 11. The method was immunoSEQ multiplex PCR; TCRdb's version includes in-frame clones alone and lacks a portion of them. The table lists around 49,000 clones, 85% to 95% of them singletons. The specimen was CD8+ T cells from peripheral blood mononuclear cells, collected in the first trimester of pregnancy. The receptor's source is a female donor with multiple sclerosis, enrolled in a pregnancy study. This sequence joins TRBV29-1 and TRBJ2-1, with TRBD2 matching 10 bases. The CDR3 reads CSVATSGKRAEQFF. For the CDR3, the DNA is TGCAGCGTCGCTACTAGCGGGAAACGTGCTGAGCAGTTCTTC.